This record concerns one T cell receptor beta chain sequence. This clonotype was seen more than once but under ten times. Which antigen it targets is not known. No much larger clone is present one base from it, and per-base qualities are unavailable. Receptor libraries were prepared by multiplex PCR. The instrument given in TCRdb is Illumina HiSeq 2500. TCRbeta libraries were constructed through three rounds of nested PCR with primers (Table S4) according to protocols modified from ARM-PCR. PCR products of 200-500 bp were gel-excised and purified with the QIAquick gel extraction kit before sequencing. As for the original processing: Reads were cleaned using Trimmomatic, were merged into complete CDR3 sequences using FLASH, and were assigned to V(D)J germline segments using MiTCR. VDJtools was used to compute clonal diversity as the inverse Simpson's index. In-frame sequences without a premature stop codon were defined as productive reads. TCRdb passed the public sequencing reads through fastp at Q25 and MiXCR, retaining productive beta sequences. Rows with one shared CDR3 protein collapse into an entry with the most common genes and DNA. TCRdb's processing, not the authors', yielded these V and J calls. Here the sample has 80,000 to 130,000 distinct CDR3 sequences; about 62% occur a single time. The ten largest make up around 19% of the sample.

RNA was extracted from bulk unsorted tissue and checked for quality with a NanoDrop ND-1000 and an Agilent 2100. Normal lung samples were distant non-tumor tissue taken more than 3 cm from the tumor edge. All donors had newly diagnosed lung cancer, had not received prior chemotherapy, and were admitted for thoracic surgery in China between August and November 2014. Patients who had received previous radiotherapy or chemotherapy, or who had another concurrent cancer, were excluded from the study. Pieces of surgical tissue measuring roughly 1-2.3 cm3 were kept in RNAlater solution and stored at -80 degrees C until use. V has 2 bases trimmed and J has 3 bases trimmed; junction bases matching no gene number 7. The CDR3, from cysteine to phenylalanine, totals 18 residues. The CDR3 DNA has 54 bases and is translated from base 1. CDR1 and CDR2 are drawn from the germline V gene: SGHRS, YFSETQ. This sample was taken from a study of tumor and adjacent non-tumor tissue in lung cancer listed by TCRdb under 2018. Regarding the study in general: By cancer type, the cohort comprised 12 adenocarcinoma patients, 2 squamous cell carcinoma patients and 1 small cell lung cancer patient. Ages among the roughly 15 patients ranged from roughly 31 to 85 years, there were 10 or so men and 5 women, and disease was at TNM stage I to III. In total, sequencing yielded 125,075,908 productive TCRbeta reads, which works out to an average of approximately 4.1 million reads per sample. Using bulk TCRbeta repertoires from some 14 lung cancer patients, the study set lung tumor tissue side by side with matched distant non-tumor lung tissue. For each patient, one tumor sample and one normal lung sample were taken, giving approximately 29 paired specimens that underwent TCRbeta CDR3 sequencing.

Here is what the overall study found, with its caveats: The cohort had only 15 or so patients, and the authors noted that larger samples and more detailed clinical data are needed. A significantly larger cumulative share of the repertoire was made up by the top 100 clones in normal lung than in tumor tissue. Because peripheral blood was not sequenced, blood TCRbeta repertoires in the lung cancer patients of the study were not examined. Neither the sequencing platform nor unique molecular identifiers are mentioned in the methods. TCR diversity (inverse Simpson) was significantly higher in tumor than in normal lung tissue (around 450 vs 150, P = 0.0075, Mann-Whitney U test). TCR diversity was significantly higher in younger patients, and greater tumor TCR diversity was associated with shorter overall survival and shorter disease-free survival.

In this chain, TRBV5-1 is recombined with TRBJ2-1, and TRBD2 matches 14 of the central bases. Material for sequencing was distant non-tumor lung tissue. This receptor was obtained from a man under 40 with non-small cell lung cancer. The CDR3 protein is CASSLQPGLAGDYNEQFF. In nucleotide form, the sequence is TGCGCCAGCAGCTTACAACCGGGACTAGCGGGGGACTACAATGAGCAGTTCTTC.